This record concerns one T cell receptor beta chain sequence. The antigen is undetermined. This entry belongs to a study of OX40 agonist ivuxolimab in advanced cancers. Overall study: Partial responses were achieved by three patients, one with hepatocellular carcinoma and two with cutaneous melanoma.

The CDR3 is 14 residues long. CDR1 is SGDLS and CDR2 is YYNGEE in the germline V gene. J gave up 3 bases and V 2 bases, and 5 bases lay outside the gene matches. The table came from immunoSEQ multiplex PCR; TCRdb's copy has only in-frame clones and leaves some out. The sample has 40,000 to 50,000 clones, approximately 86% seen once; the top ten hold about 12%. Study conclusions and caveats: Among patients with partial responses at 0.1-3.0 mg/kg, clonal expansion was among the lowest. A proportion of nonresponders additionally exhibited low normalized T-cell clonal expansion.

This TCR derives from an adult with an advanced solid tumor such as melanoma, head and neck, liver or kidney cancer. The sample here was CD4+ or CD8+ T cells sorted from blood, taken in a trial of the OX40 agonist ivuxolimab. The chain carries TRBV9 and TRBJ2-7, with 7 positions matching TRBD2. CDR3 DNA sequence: TGTGCCAGCAGCGTGGGGGGGTTCGGCTACGAGCAGTACTTC. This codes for CASSVGGFGYEQYF.